Described below is a single T cell receptor (beta chain) sequence and its context. The clone's antigen remains unknown. Per-base quality was not reported, and no clone a single base away is much larger than it. The sample belongs to a study of siplizumab effects on memory and regulatory T cells (dated by TCRdb to about 2019). Notes on the research overall: The study examined how the anti-CD2 antibody siplizumab affects alloreactive T-cell subsets in allogeneic mixed lymphocyte reactions built from human PBMCs. The paper's findings and limits, for the study overall: Among mappable alloreactive CD4+ clones, an average Treg-derived fraction of less than 70% was observed with siplizumab, compared with 25% to 30% in control reactions. For roughly 80-97% of proliferating CD4+ or CD8+ clones, no naive or memory phenotype could be assigned. Siplizumab significantly reduced the cumulative frequency of alloreactive sequences traceable to unstimulated CD4+ memory T cells. Greater diversity appeared to be present in unstimulated naive T cells than in memory T cells, and a substantial contribution to the alloresponse seemed to be made by naive cells. Whether proliferating Tregs from siplizumab cultures actually had suppressive function was not functionally confirmed. Because sequences at frequencies below about 10^-5 were poorly captured, only a minor fraction of alloreactive clones could be mapped back to unstimulated subsets.

The library was generated by the immunoSEQ multiplex PCR assay. The deep sequencing platform assayed some 98,000 TCR templates per sample. Genomic DNA extracted from sorted T cells was the material used for TCRbeta CDR3 sequencing. In the source study's methods: The R programming language was used for clonal analysis of the TCRbeta CDR3 data. Unstimulated samples were compared with post-reaction CFSE-low samples to define alloreactive CD4+ and CD8+ clones. Regulatory or non-regulatory origin of alloreactive CD4+ clones was assigned by matching sequences to the sorted unstimulated Treg and non-Treg repertoires. The source is immuneACCESS, and TCRdb retained only in-frame sequences with V and J called. Part of the clones is not carried over; for the studies checked, unresolved V genes explain less than half of this, and the remainder is unexplained. That table gives V, J and clone size, and the DNA gave D and trimming. The sample table records 100,000 or so clones; about 93% of these occur just once. The top ten clones comprise around 13% of the sample.

TCRbeta CDR3 sequencing was performed on sorted unstimulated T cells and on proliferating T cells recovered from mixed lymphocyte reactions. Fresh whole blood from roughly nine HLA-typed healthy donors was used as the source from which PBMCs were isolated. To map where alloreactive clones came from, unstimulated CD4+ non-regulatory T cells were FACS-sorted. The TCR comes from a human donor in good health. Sequencing was performed on non-Treg CD4+ T cells sorted from blood. The sample's cell subset or site, from its label and the paper: FACS-sorted unstimulated CD4+ non-regulatory T cells.

In nucleotide form, the sequence is TGTGCCAGCTCCTCGCGGACTAGCGGAATCTACGAGCAGTACTTC. Protein translation: CASSSRTSGIYEQYF. The sequence links TRBV18 to TRBJ2-7, and 10 bases in between align with TRBD2. Trimming leaves V shorter by 6 bases and J shorter by 3 bases, with the junction holding 8 bases beyond the gene matches. From cysteine to phenylalanine, the CDR3 is 15 amino acids long. CDR3 DNA only is kept here, 45 bases in frame from base 1. CDR1 and CDR2 were assigned from the germline V gene as KGHSH and LQKENI.